The 6 T cell receptor beta chains listed next were all sequenced from one sample in a study of T cell responses to AZD1222 COVID-19 vaccine. Sequencing used immunoSEQ multiplex PCR; TCRdb keeps in-frame clones, though not all of them. The sample shows about 130,000 clones, roughly 90% of them seen only once. The sample in question was peripheral blood, obtained on day 0 of AZD1222 vaccination. The receptor source for this set is an adult in good health.

This rearrangement joins TRBV18 to TRBJ2-3, with 11 bases fitting TRBD1. Trimming took 6 bases from V and 3 from J; bases not matched to a gene: 5. This CDR3 is 15 amino acids long. Germline-derived CDR1 and CDR2 are KGHSH and LQKENI. CDR3 in DNA: TGTGCCAGCTCGCGGGACAGGGGGTTTACAGATACGCAGTATTTT. Protein: CASSRDRGFTDTQYF.

This clone occurred once. The V gene is TRBV6-5, the J gene TRBJ2-1; D is undetermined. The V end was cut by 0 bases, the J end by 4 bases, with 10 bases between. Germline V gives CDR1 MNHEY, CDR2 SVGAGI. CDR3 length: 15 residues. CDR3: CASSYSGRLYNEQFF. DNA for the CDR3: TGTGCCAGCAGTTACTCCGGCCGATTATACAATGAGCAGTTCTTC.

The chain joins TRBV7-8 to TRBJ1-2, with D perhaps TRBD1 (5 bases). V was pared by 1 base and J by 3 bases, with 15 bases between. The CDR3 spans 16 residues. CDR1 SGHVS and CDR2 FQNEAQ come from the germline V gene. The CDR3 is CASSLVRQRGYYGYTF. CDR3 in DNA: TGTGCCAGCAGCTTAGTACGGCAGAGGGGATACTATGGCTACACCTTC.

This clone was observed many times. Other DNA sequences within the sample encode an identical CDR3. The rearrangement uses TRBV4-1 and TRBJ2-7; 12 nucleotides line up with TRBD2. Per germline, CDR1 MGHRA and CDR2 YSYEKL. V gave up 0 bases and J gave up 5 bases; unmatched junction bases: 5. The CDR3 extends over 16 amino acids. The CDR3 DNA sequence: TGCGCCAGCAGCCAAGAGCCTAGCGGGAGGGCCCACGAGCAGTACTTC. Protein: CASSQEPSGRAHEQYF.

V usage is TRBV28 and J usage is TRBJ2-1; D possibly uses TRBD1 or TRBD2 (6 bases each). CDR3 length: 15 residues. Germline CDR1 is MDHEN and CDR2 is SYDVKM. V was shortened by 7 bases and J by 3 bases, with 16 bases between the two germline ends. The CDR3, as DNA: TGTGCCAGCACCGGGGGCGTGCACCACTACAATGAGCAGTTCTTC. Protein sequence: CASTGGVHHYNEQFF.

This chain links TRBV5-4 with TRBJ2-7, with D unclear. The V and J ends lost 7 bases and 0 bases respectively, with 17 bases between them. Looked up from germline, CDR1 is SGHNT and CDR2 is YYREEE (reference sequence). The CDR3 loop spans 15 amino acids. CDR3 bases: TGTGCCAGCTTCAAGGACCAGGCGAGCTCCTACGAGCAGTACTTC. This encodes CASFKDQASSYEQYF.